Listed below are T cell receptor beta chains from one sample, sequenced in a study of CD4 T cells in relation to SARS-CoV-2 and coronaviruses. TCRdb's table, derived via immunoSEQ multiplex PCR, lists solely in-frame clones and lacks some. This table has tens of thousands of clones, 92% appearing once. The sample was naive CD4+ T cells from PBMCs. These receptors all come from an adult with COVID-19. CDR3s include the opening cysteine and the closing phenylalanine or tryptophan. A D gene is named only where the DNA matches it firmly. The listing skips clone size in some rows; elsewhere it reads once, few, many or a size class.

abundance,v_gene,d_gene,j_gene,CDR3nt,CDR3aa
NA,TRBV19,TRBD2,TRBJ2-1,TGTGCCAGTAGTATAGTTGGGACTACCAATGAGCAGTTCTTC,CASSIVGTTNEQFF
NA,TRBV19,NA,TRBJ1-4,TGTGCCAGTAGTATCTCACAGACTAATGAAAAACTGTTTTTT,CASSISQTNEKLFF
NA,TRBV7-2,TRBD2,TRBJ2-3,TGTGCCAGCAGCTTAGCGCGCGCGGGAGGCACAGATACGCAGTATTTT,CASSLARAGGTDTQYF
NA,TRBV6-5,NA,TRBJ1-4,TGTGCCAGCAGTTTCAGGGGTTCTTATGAAAAACTGTTTTTT,CASSFRGSYEKLFF
NA,TRBV27,TRBD1,TRBJ1-3,TGTGCCAGCAGTTCCACGACAGGGGGAAACACCATATATTTT,CASSSTTGGNTIYF
NA,TRBV6-2/TRBV6-3,NA,TRBJ2-3,TGTGCCAGCAGTTCGAGGAGTACCGGTGGGCCAGATACGCAGTATTTT,CASSSRSTGGPDTQYF
NA,TRBV29-1,TRBD1,TRBJ1-4,TGCAGCGTTGCTCGGACAGGGGACTTTAATGAAAAACTGTTTTTT,CSVARTGDFNEKLFF
once,TRBV9,NA,TRBJ1-6,TGTGCCAGCAGCGTACAGGGAGTTCATAATTCACCCCTCCACTTT,CASSVQGVHNSPLHF
NA,TRBV27,TRBD1,TRBJ2-7,TGTGCCAGCAGTCAGACGGGACAGATAAACGAGCAGTACTTC,CASSQTGQINEQYF
NA,TRBV10-3,TRBD2,TRBJ2-5,TGTGCCATTCGTAGCGGGAGGGCCGGAGAGACCCAGTACTTC,CAIRSGRAGETQYF
NA,TRBV2,TRBD1,TRBJ1-2,TGTGCCAGCGGGGGGACAGGGTTTGTCTATGGCTACACCTTC,CASGGTGFVYGYTF
NA,TRBV13,TRBD1,TRBJ1-1,TGTGCCAGCAGCTTAAGGGACAGATTTAGGATGAACACTGAAGCTTTCTTT,CASSLRDRFRMNTEAFF
NA,TRBV7-8,TRBD2,TRBJ2-1,TGTGCCAGCAGCCAGCGGGAGGGCCAGAATGAGCAGTTCTTC,CASSQREGQNEQFF
NA,TRBV5-1,TRBD1,TRBJ2-6,TGCGCCAGCAGCTGGACAGGTTCTTCTGGGGCCAACGTCCTGACTTTC,CASSWTGSSGANVLTF
NA,TRBV6-2/TRBV6-3,NA,TRBJ2-7,TGTGCCAGCAGTCAACGGACGTACGAGCAGTACTTC,CASSQRTYEQYF